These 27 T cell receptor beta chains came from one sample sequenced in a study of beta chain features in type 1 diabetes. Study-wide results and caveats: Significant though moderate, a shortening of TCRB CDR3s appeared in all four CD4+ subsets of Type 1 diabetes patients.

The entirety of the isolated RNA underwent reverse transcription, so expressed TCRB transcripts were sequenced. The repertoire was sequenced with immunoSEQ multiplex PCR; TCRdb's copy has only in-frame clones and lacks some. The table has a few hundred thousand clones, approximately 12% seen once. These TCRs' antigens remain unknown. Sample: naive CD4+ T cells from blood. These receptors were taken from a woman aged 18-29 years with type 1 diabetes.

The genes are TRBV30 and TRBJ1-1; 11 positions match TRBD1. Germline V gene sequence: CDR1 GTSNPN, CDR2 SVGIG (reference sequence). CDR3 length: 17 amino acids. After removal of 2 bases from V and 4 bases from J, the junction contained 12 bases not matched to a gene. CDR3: CAWSSGQGARWGTEAFF. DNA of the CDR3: TGTGCCTGGAGTTCAGGACAGGGGGCCCGATGGGGCACTGAAGCTTTCTTT. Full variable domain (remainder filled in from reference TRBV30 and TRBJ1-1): SQTIHQWPATLVQPVGSPLSLECTVEGTSNPNLYWYRQAAGRGLQLLFYSVGIGQISSEVPQNLSASRPQDRQFILSSKKLLLSDSGFYLCAWSSGQGARWGTEAFFGQGTRLTVV.

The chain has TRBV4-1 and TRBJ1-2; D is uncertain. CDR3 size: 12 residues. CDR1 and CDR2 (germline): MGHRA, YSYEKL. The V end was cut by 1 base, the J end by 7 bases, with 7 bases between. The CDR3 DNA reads TGCGCCAGCAGCCAAGGATTCGGTGGCTACACCTTC. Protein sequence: CASSQGFGGYTF.

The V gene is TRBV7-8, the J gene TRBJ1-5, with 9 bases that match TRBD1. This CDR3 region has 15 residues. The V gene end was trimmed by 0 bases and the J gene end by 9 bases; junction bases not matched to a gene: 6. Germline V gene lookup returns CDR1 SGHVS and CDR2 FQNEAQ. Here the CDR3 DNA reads TGTGCCAGCAGCTTAGCGGCCGGGACAGGGTGGCCCCAGCATTTT. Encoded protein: CASSLAAGTGWPQHF. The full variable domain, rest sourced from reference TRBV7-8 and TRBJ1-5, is GAGVSQSPRYKVAKRGQDVALRCDPISGHVSLFWYQQALGQGPEFLTYFQNEAQLDKSGLPSDRFFAERPEGSVSTLKIQRTQQEDSAVYLCASSLAAGTGWPQHFGDGTRLSIL.

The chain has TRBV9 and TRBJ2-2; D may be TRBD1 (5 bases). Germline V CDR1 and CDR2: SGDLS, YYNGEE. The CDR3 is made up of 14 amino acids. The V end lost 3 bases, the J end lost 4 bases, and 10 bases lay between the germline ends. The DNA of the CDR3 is TGTGCCAGCAGCGCCGACAGATCCACCGGGGAGCTGTTTTTT. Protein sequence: CASSADRSTGELFF.

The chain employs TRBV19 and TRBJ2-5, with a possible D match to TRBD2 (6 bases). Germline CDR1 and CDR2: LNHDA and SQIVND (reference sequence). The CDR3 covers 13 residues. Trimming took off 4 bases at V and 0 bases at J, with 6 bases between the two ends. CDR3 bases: TGTGCCAGTAGTACTAGCGACCAAGAGACCCAGTACTTC. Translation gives CASSTSDQETQYF.

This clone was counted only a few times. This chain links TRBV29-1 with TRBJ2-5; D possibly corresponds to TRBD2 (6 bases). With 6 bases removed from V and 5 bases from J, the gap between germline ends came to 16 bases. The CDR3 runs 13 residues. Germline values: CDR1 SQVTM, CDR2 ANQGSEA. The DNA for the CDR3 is TGCAGCGTCCCCCGGGCCGGGAGTGAGACCCAGTACTTC. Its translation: CSVPRAGSETQYF.

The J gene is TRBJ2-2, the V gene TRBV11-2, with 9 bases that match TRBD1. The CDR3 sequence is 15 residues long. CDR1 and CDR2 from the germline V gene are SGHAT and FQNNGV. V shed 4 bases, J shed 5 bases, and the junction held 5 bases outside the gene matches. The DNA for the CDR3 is TGTGCCAGCAGCTCCGGGACAGGGTGGACCGGGGAGCTGTTTTTT. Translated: CASSSGTGWTGELFF.

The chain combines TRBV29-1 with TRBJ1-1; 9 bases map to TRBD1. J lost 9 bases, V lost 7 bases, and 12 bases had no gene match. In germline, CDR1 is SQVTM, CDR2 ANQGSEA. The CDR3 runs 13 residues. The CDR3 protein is CSAVRDRASKAFF. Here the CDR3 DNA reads TGCAGCGCCGTCCGGGACAGGGCGTCCAAAGCTTTCTTT.

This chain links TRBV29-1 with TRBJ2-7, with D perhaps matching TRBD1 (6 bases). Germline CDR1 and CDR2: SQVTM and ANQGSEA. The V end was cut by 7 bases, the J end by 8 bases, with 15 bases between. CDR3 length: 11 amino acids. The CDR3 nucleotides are TGCAGCGGCAAGGACAGCTTGCAGCAGTACTTC. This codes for CSGKDSLQQYF.

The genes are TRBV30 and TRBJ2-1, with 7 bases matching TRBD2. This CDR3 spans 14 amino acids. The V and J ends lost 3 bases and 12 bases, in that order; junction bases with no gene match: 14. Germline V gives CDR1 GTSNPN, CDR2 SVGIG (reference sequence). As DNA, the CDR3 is TGTGCCTGGAGGGGGGAGGGGACTGCTCGGGGGCAGTTCTTC. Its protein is CAWRGEGTARGQFF.

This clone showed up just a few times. The DNA for the CDR3 is TGTGCCAGCAGTTACGAGACAGGGACCTATGGCTACACCTTC. Residues: CASSYETGTYGYTF. The J gene is TRBJ1-2, the V gene TRBV6-6; 7 bases match TRBD1. The CDR3 is made up of 14 amino acids. CDR1 MNHNY and CDR2 SVGAGI come from the germline V gene (reference sequence). Germline trimming cut 2 bases from V and 4 bases from J; bases unmatched to any gene: 4.

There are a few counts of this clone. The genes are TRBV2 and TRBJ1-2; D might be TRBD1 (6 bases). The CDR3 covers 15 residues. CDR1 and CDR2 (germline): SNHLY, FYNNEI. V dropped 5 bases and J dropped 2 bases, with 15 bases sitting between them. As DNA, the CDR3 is TGTGCCAGCAGTTCGGATGGGGGCGCCAACTATGGCTACACCTTC. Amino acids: CASSSDGGANYGYTF.

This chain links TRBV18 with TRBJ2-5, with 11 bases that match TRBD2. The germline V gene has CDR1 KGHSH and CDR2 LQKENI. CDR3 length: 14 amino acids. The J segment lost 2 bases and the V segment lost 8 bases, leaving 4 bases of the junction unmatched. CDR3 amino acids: CASSGTSGQETQYF. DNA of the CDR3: TGTGCCAGCAGCGGGACTAGCGGACAAGAGACCCAGTACTTC. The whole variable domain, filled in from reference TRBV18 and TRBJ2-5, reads NAGVMQNPRHLVRRRGQEARLRCSPMKGHSHVYWYRQLPEEGLKFMVYLQKENIIDESGMPKERFSAEFPKEGPSILRIQQVVRGDSAAYFCASSGTSGQETQYFGPGTRLLVL.

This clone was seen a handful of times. CDR3 nucleotides: TGTGCCAGCAGCAGCCGGGACAGGGGGACTAGCGGGAGGCCTACCTACAATGAGCAGTTCTTC. It specifies CASSSRDRGTSGRPTYNEQFF. J is TRBJ2-1 and V is TRBV9, with TRBD2 matching over 15 bases. Looked up from germline, CDR1 is SGDLS and CDR2 is YYNGEE. Germline trimming cut 4 bases from V and 2 bases from J; bases unmatched to any gene: 16. The CDR3 consists of 21 residues.

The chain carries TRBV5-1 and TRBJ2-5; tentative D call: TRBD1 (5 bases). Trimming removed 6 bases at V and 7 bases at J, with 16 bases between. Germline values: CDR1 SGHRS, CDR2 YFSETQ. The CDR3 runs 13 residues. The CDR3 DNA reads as TGCGCCAGCATGGGGCCCCCCGCGTGGACCCAGTACTTC. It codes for CASMGPPAWTQYF.

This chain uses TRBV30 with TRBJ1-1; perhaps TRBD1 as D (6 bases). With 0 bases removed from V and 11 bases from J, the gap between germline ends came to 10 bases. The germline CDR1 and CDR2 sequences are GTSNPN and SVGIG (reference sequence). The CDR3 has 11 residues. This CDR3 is CAWSVGTKAFF. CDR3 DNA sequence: TGTGCCTGGAGTGTTGGGACAAAGGCTTTCTTT.

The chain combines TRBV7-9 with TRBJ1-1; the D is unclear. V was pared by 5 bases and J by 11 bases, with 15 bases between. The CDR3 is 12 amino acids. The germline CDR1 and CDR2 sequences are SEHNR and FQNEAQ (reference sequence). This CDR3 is CASSLNGVVAFF. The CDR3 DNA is TGTGCCAGCAGCCTCAACGGGGTAGTGGCTTTCTTT.

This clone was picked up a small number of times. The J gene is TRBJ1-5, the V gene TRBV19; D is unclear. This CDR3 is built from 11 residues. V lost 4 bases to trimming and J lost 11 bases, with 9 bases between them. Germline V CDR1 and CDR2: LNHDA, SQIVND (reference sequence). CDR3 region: CASSSLNTQHF. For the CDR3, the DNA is TGTGCCAGTAGTAGCTTAAACACCCAGCATTTT.

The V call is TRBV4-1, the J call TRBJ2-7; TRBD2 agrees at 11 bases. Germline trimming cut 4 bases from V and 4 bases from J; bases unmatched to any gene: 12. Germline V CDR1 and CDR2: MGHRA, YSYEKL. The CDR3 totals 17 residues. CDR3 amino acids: CASSPFSALAGVYEQYF. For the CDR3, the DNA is TGCGCCAGCAGCCCATTCTCGGCACTAGCGGGAGTTTACGAGCAGTACTTC.

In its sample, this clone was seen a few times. In nucleotides, the CDR3 is TGTGCCAGTAGTATGGACAAGTATCAGCCCCAGCATTTT. This codes for CASSMDKYQPQHF. The chain links TRBV19 to TRBJ1-5, with D possibly TRBD1 on 5 matching bases. The CDR3 extends over 13 amino acids. Per the germline V gene, CDR1 is LNHDA and CDR2 is SQIVND (reference sequence). Trimming pared 3 bases from V and 5 bases from J, leaving 8 bases between.

The CDR3 DNA reads as TGCGCCAGCAGCCCGGGACACTCCTCCGGGGAGCTGTTTTTT. Protein: CASSPGHSSGELFF. The chain combines TRBV5-1 with TRBJ2-2; possible D gene TRBD1, 6 bases. The CDR3 loop spans 14 amino acids. Trimming took 4 bases from V and 6 from J, leaving 13 bases between them. Germline CDR1 reads SGHRS; CDR2 reads YFSETQ.

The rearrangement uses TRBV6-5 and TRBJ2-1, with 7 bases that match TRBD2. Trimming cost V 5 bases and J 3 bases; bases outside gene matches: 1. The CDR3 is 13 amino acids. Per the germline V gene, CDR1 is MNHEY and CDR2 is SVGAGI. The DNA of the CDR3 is TGTGCCAGCAGTAGGACTAGCTACAATGAGCAGTTCTTC. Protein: CASSRTSYNEQFF.

For the CDR3, the DNA is TGTGCCTGGAGTGCCGGACTCTTGACTGAAGCTTTCTTT. This gives the protein CAWSAGLLTEAFF. V is TRBV30 and J is TRBJ1-1; D remains unclear. CDR1 is GTSNPN and CDR2 is SVGIG in the germline V gene (reference sequence). V lost 1 base and J 5 bases, leaving 11 bases between the germline ends. The CDR3 covers 13 residues.

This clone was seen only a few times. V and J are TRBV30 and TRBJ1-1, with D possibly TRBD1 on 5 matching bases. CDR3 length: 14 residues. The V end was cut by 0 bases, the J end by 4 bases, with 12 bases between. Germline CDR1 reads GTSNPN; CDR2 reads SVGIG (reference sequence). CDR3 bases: TGTGCCTGGAGTGTTTTCAGGGAAGGCACTGAAGCTTTCTTT. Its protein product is CAWSVFREGTEAFF.

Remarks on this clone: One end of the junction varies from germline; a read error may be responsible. CDR3 sequence reads: CASSTTGGVDW. For the CDR3, the DNA is TGCGCCAGCAGCACCACCGGAGGGGTCGATTGG. This chain joins TRBV5-1 and TRBJ1-1, with a possible D match to TRBD1 (5 bases). The CDR3 is 11 residues long. Looked up from germline, CDR1 is SGHRS and CDR2 is YFSETQ. Supplemented by reference TRBV5-1 and TRBJ1-1, the full variable domain reads KAGVTQTPRYLIKTRGQQVTLSCSPISGHRSVSWYQQTPGQGLQFLFEYFSETQRNKGNFPGRFSGRQFSNSRSEMNVSTLELGDSALYLCASSTTGGVDWGQGTRLTVV.

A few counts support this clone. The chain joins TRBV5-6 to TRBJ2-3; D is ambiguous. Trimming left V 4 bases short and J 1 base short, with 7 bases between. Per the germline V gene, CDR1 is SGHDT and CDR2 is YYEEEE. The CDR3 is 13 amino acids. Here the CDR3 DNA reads TGTGCCAGCAGCGTTGTCGGCACAGATACGCAGTATTTT. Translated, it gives CASSVVGTDTQYF.

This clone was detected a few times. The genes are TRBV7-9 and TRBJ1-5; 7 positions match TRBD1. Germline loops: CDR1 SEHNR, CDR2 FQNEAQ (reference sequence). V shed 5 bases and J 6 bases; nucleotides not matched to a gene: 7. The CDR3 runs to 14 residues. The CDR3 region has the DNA TGTGCCAGCAGCAGACAGGGAGGAAGTCAGCCCCAGCATTTT. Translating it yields CASSRQGGSQPQHF.